A selection of T cell receptor beta chains follows, all from one sample in a study of blood T cell repertoires in COVID-19. Here immunoSEQ multiplex PCR was the method, and the copy in TCRdb shows in-frame clones only, minus some. The repertoire holds over 200,000 clones, with 85% to 90% as singletons. Sequenced material: peripheral blood. These receptors were collected from a man younger than 40 with COVID-19, enrolled during active disease. CDR3s include the opening cysteine and the closing phenylalanine or tryptophan. D genes are given only for firm matches. A clone size is listed for some rows: how often the clone was seen (once, few, many), or a class if it is expanded.

TRBJ1-1 TRBV3-1/TRBV3-2 TRBD1 . CASSPWTGNTEAFF TGTGCCAGCAGTCCTTGGACAGGGAACACTGAAGCTTTCTTT
TRBJ2-3 TRBV27 . . CATPYVPSGSSTDTQYF TGTGCCACCCCATATGTTCCAAGCGGGTCTAGCACAGATACGCAGTATTTT
TRBJ1-2 TRBV12-5 TRBD1 . CASGTPGQGAGYTF TGTGCTAGTGGTACCCCGGGACAGGGTGCTGGCTACACCTTC
TRBJ1-4 TRBV27 TRBD1 . CASSRGDSSNEKLFF TGTGCCAGCAGTCGAGGGGACAGCTCTAATGAAAAACTGTTTTTT
TRBJ2-1 TRBV3-1/TRBV3-2 TRBD2 . CASSQVAGTSAEQFF TGTGCCAGCAGCCAGGTGGCCGGGACTAGCGCTGAGCAGTTCTTC
TRBJ2-7 TRBV27 . . CASRNRAREQYF TGTGCCAGCAGAAACAGGGCTCGCGAGCAGTACTTC
TRBJ2-1 TRBV18 . . CASSPPQGLYNEQFF TGTGCCAGCTCACCACCCCAGGGCCTCTACAATGAGCAGTTCTTC
TRBJ1-1 TRBV5-1 TRBD1 . CASSPGRDSKNTEAFF TGCGCCAGCAGCCCCGGCCGGGACAGCAAGAACACTGAAGCTTTCTTT
TRBJ2-3 TRBV6-5 . . CASSYEEGGTDTQYF TGTGCCAGCAGTTACGAGGAGGGAGGCACAGATACGCAGTATTTT
TRBJ2-7 TRBV12-3/TRBV12-4 . . CASSLGGGEQYF TGTGCCAGCAGTTTAGGGGGAGGCGAGCAGTACTTC
TRBJ2-5 TRBV19 TRBD1 . CASSPRTGGETQYF TGTGCCAGTAGTCCTCGGACAGGGGGAGAGACCCAGTACTTC
TRBJ2-5 TRBV7-7 . . CASSLGTLGGQETQYF TGTGCCAGCAGCTTAGGTACCCTCGGGGGCCAAGAGACCCAGTACTTC
TRBJ1-5 TRBV19 TRBD1 . CASKHRGLSFRSNQPQHF TGTGCCAGTAAGCACAGGGGGCTTAGTTTCAGAAGCAATCAGCCCCAGCATTTT
TRBJ1-3 TRBV28 . . CASSSFQGTLGGTIYF TGTGCCAGCAGTTCGTTCCAGGGTACCCTCGGGGGCACCATATATTTT
TRBJ1-1 TRBV5-5 . few CASSRTGSNTEAFF TGTGCCAGCAGCCGTACAGGGTCGAACACTGAAGCTTTCTTT
TRBJ1-2 TRBV5-1 . . CASSLLRESYGYTF TGCGCCAGCAGCTTGTTGAGGGAGAGCTATGGCTACACCTTC
TRBJ1-1 TRBV12-3/TRBV12-4 . . CASSYRLRGEAFF TGTGCCAGCAGTTACAGGCTTCGAGGTGAAGCTTTCTTT
TRBJ2-3 TRBV28 TRBD2 . CASSFTSGRDTQYF TGTGCCAGCAGTTTTACTAGCGGGAGAGATACGCAGTATTTT
TRBJ2-7 TRBV7-2 . . CASSRAGGTVDYEQYF TGTGCCAGCAGCCGGGCTGGAGGGACAGTCGACTACGAGCAGTACTTC
TRBJ2-5 TRBV2 TRBD1 once CASSATGTEETQYF TGTGCCAGCAGTGCAACCGGGACAGAAGAGACCCAGTACTTC
TRBJ2-1 TRBV7-2 . . CASSLAHYEALEQFF TGTGCCAGCAGCTTAGCGCACTATGAGGCGTTGGAGCAGTTCTTC
TRBJ2-7 TRBV6-5 TRBD1 . CASTKQGAYYEQYF TGTGCCAGCACCAAACAGGGGGCCTATTACGAGCAGTACTTC
TRBJ1-3 TRBV3-1/TRBV3-2 TRBD1 few CASSPGQGVNTIYF TGTGCCAGCAGCCCGGGACAGGGCGTGAACACCATATATTTT
TRBJ1-1 TRBV7-9 . . CASSRQGAFF TGTGCCAGCAGCCGGCAGGGAGCTTTCTTT
TRBJ2-7 TRBV19 TRBD1 few CASSRGGQGAYEQYF TGTGCCAGTAGCAGAGGGGGACAGGGGGCCTACGAGCAGTACTTC
TRBJ1-6 TRBV4-3 . . CASSSWLVSPLHF TGCGCCAGCAGCAGTTGGCTGGTATCACCCCTCCACTTT
TRBJ1-2 TRBV5-4 TRBD1 . CASSRPGQGADYGYTF TGTGCCAGCAGCCGTCCGGGACAGGGCGCAGATTATGGCTACACCTTC
TRBJ1-2 TRBV19 TRBD1 . CASNGRGQSGYTF TGTGCCAGTAATGGCAGGGGGCAGAGTGGCTACACCTTC
TRBJ2-7 TRBV6-5 TRBD1 . CASSYRDRGHYEQYF TGTGCCAGCAGTTATCGGGACAGGGGCCACTACGAGCAGTACTTC
TRBJ1-5 TRBV6-5 . . CASSYSMGGNQPQHF TGTGCCAGCAGTTACTCTATGGGAGGCAATCAGCCCCAGCATTTT
TRBJ2-7 TRBV4-3 . . CASSQLLQGSYEQYF TGCGCCAGCAGCCAACTCCTACAGGGTTCCTACGAGCAGTACTTC
TRBJ2-3 TRBV6-2/TRBV6-3 . . CASSYRSRGGTDTQYF TGTGCCAGCAGTTACCGATCCAGGGGTGGCACAGATACGCAGTATTTT
TRBJ2-2 TRBV4-1 TRBD1 . CASSQAQGAPGELFF TGCGCCAGCAGCCAAGCTCAGGGGGCGCCCGGGGAGCTGTTTTTT
TRBJ2-2 TRBV27 TRBD2 few CASGPGTSGGAWTGELFF TGTGCCAGCGGCCCCGGGACTAGCGGGGGGGCCTGGACCGGGGAGCTGTTTTTT
TRBJ1-1 TRBV7-9 . once CASSFQYTEAFF TGTGCCAGCAGCTTCCAGTACACTGAAGCTTTCTTT
TRBJ1-2 TRBV19 TRBD1 . CASQNGQVYGYTF TGTGCCAGTCAAAATGGACAGGTTTATGGCTACACCTTC
TRBJ2-1 TRBV6-4 TRBD2 . CASSGLAFGDEQFF TGTGCCAGCAGTGGACTAGCTTTCGGAGATGAGCAGTTCTTC
TRBJ2-1 TRBV12-5 TRBD2 . CASGSRASGGNNEQFF TGTGCTAGTGGTTCTCGGGCTAGCGGGGGTAACAATGAGCAGTTCTTC
TRBJ2-2 TRBV6-5 TRBD1 . CASSSSNRGRTGKLFF TGTGCCAGCAGTTCCTCCAACAGGGGTCGAACCGGGAAGCTGTTTTTT
TRBJ1-4 TRBV28 TRBD1 . CASINRGLRKLFF TGTGCCAGCATTAACAGGGGTTTAAGGAAACTGTTTTTT
TRBJ2-2 TRBV5-8 . . CASSLALGVGELFF TGTGCCAGCAGCTTGGCCCTCGGGGTCGGGGAGCTGTTTTTT
TRBJ1-1 TRBV5-4 TRBD1 . CASSLVGGNTEAFF TGTGCCAGCAGCTTGGTAGGGGGCAATACTGAAGCTTTCTTT
TRBJ1-1 TRBV18 TRBD1 . CASSPGGQGIMNTEAFF TGTGCCAGCTCACCTGGGGGACAGGGTATTATGAACACTGAAGCTTTCTTT
TRBJ2-7 TRBV6-2/TRBV6-3 . . CASSYATGNEQYF TGTGCCAGCAGTTACGCGACAGGAAACGAGCAGTACTTC
TRBJ2-3 TRBV5-4 TRBD2 . CASSLEIAGGPDTQYF TGTGCCAGCAGCTTGGAGATAGCGGGGGGGCCAGATACGCAGTATTTT
TRBJ1-3 TRBV18 . . CASSPSGGNTIYF TGTGCCAGCTCACCGTCAGGGGGAAACACCATATATTTT
TRBJ1-1 TRBV4-2 . . CASSQEGGRVGAFF TGTGCCAGCAGCCAAGAAGGAGGGAGGGTGGGGGCTTTCTTT
TRBJ1-1 TRBV6-5 . . CASSPGEGTEAFF TGTGCCAGCAGTCCAGGGGAGGGCACTGAAGCTTTCTTT
TRBJ2-1 TRBV10-3 TRBD2 once CAISPSGNSYNEQFF TGTGCCATCAGCCCCAGCGGGAACTCCTACAATGAGCAGTTCTTC
TRBJ2-1 TRBV5-1 TRBD2 . CASSFQREIGGEQFF TGCGCCAGCAGCTTCCAGCGGGAGATTGGCGGTGAGCAGTTCTTC
TRBJ2-3 TRBV27 . . CASSSGVERRSTDTQYF TGTGCCAGCAGTTCAGGGGTGGAGCGGAGAAGCACAGATACGCAGTATTTT